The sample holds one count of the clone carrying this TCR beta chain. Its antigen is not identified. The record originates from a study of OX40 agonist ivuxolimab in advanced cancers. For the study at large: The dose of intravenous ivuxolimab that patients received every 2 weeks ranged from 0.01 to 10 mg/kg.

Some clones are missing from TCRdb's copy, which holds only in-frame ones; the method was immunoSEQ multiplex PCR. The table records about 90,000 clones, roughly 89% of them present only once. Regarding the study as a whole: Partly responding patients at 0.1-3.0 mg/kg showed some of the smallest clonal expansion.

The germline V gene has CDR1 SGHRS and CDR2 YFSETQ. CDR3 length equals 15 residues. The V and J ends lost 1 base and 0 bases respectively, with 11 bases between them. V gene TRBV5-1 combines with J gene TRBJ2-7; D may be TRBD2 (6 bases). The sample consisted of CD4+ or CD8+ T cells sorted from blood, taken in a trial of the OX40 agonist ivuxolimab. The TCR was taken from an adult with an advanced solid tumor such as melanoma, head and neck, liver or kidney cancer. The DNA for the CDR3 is TGCGCCAGCAGCTTGCTAGGGAGGAGCTCCTACGAGCAGTACTTC. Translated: CASSLLGRSSYEQYF.